Listed here is a single T cell receptor (beta chain). Its antigen is as yet unknown. Germline CDR1 SEHNR, CDR2 FQNEAQ (reference sequence). CDR3 length: 13 amino acids. V was trimmed by 7 bases and J by 6 bases, leaving 13 bases between them. The PCR employed 60 Vbeta primers together with 13 Jbeta primers. Method: immunoSEQ multiplex PCR; TCRdb's copy keeps in-frame clones and lacks some. Of about 120,000 clones detected, roughly four fifths appear once; the ten largest clones hold 5.5% to 8%. The entry originates in a study of cytomegalovirus exposure and HLA in healthy donors. Notes on the study in general: Most TCRs appeared rarely, but some public TCRs recurred in many donors. The investigators catalogued 164 TCR beta chains as cytomegalovirus-associated. CMV serostatus was the sole immune exposure data available.

Sequenced sample: PBMCs. The receptor was isolated from a woman aged 40 to 50 in good health and CMV-seronegative. The rearrangement joins TRBV7-9 to TRBJ2-1; no clear D. The CDR3 spells CASTHYSSNEQFF. DNA for the CDR3: TGTGCCAGCACCCACTATTCTTCCAATGAGCAGTTCTTC. The full variable domain, completed using reference TRBV7-9 and TRBJ2-1, is DTGVSQNPRHKITKRGQNVTFRCDPISEHNRLYWYRQTLGQGPEFLTYFQNEAQLEKSRLLSDRFSAERPKGSFSTLEIQRTEQGDSAMYLCASTHYSSNEQFFGPGTRLTVL.